This is a list of T cell receptor beta chains from one sample in a study of OX40 agonist ivuxolimab in advanced cancers. Sequencing used immunoSEQ multiplex PCR; TCRdb keeps in-frame clones, though not all of them. The data contain some 87,000 clones, 90% of them singletons. The sample in question was CD4+ or CD8+ T cells sorted from blood, obtained in a trial of the OX40 agonist ivuxolimab. The receptors come from an adult with an advanced solid tumor such as melanoma, head and neck, liver or kidney cancer. Both conserved end residues are part of each CDR3. Each record gives: clone size, J gene, V gene, D gene, CDR3 protein, CDR3 DNA. The D gene is left open where the match is weak. Expanded clones get a size class; other rows say once, few or many, or leave the size out.

NA TRBJ2-5 TRBV2 NA CASREDPAGTQYF TGTGCCAGCAGGGAGGACCCCGCTGGGACCCAGTACTTC
NA TRBJ1-4 TRBV6-1 TRBD1 CASRSIRGRDEKLFF TGTGCCAGCAGATCGATCAGGGGGCGCGATGAAAAACTGTTTTTT
NA TRBJ1-5 TRBV30 NA CAWSMGDLSNQPQHF TGTGCCTGGAGTATGGGGGACCTTAGCAATCAGCCCCAGCATTTT
NA TRBJ2-3 TRBV2 NA CASSESMVSSTDTQYF TGTGCCAGCAGTGAAAGTATGGTATCTAGCACAGATACGCAGTATTTT
NA TRBJ2-1 TRBV6-1 TRBD2 CASSGPSGGSYNEQFF TGTGCCAGCAGTGGTCCTAGCGGAGGCTCCTACAATGAGCAGTTCTTC
NA TRBJ2-1 TRBV19 TRBD1 CASSTQGAANEQFF TGTGCCAGTAGTACCCAGGGGGCGGCCAATGAGCAGTTCTTC
NA TRBJ2-6 TRBV6-1 NA CASSAPGSGANVLTF TGTGCCAGCAGTGCTCCGGGCTCCGGGGCCAACGTCCTGACTTTC
NA TRBJ2-3 TRBV18 NA CASSPRQGSSNTQYF TGTGCCAGCTCACCACGGCAGGGTTCATCCAATACGCAGTATTTT
NA TRBJ2-7 TRBV2 NA CASSGGGSAREQYF TGTGCCAGCAGTGGAGGTGGGAGCGCCCGCGAGCAGTACTTC
NA TRBJ2-2 TRBV4-2 NA CASSQAGNTGELFF TGTGCCAGCAGCCAAGCCGGGAACACCGGGGAGCTGTTTTTT
NA TRBJ2-2 TRBV7-9 NA CASSRPDRNTGELFF TGTGCCAGCAGCCGCCCGGACAGGAACACCGGGGAGCTGTTTTTT
NA TRBJ2-5 TRBV18 NA CASKTARAGRRQETQYF TGTGCCAGCAAAACGGCGCGGGCAGGGAGGAGGCAAGAGACCCAGTACTTC
NA TRBJ2-5 TRBV25-1 TRBD2 CASSEAWGEGFQETQYF TGTGCCAGCAGTGAAGCTTGGGGGGAGGGATTCCAAGAGACCCAGTACTTC
NA TRBJ2-5 TRBV30 TRBD2 CAWSGDSGRYPYF TGTGCCTGGAGCGGAGATAGCGGGAGATACCCGTACTTC
few TRBJ2-7 TRBV4-1 TRBD2 CASSPGLAGEGEQYF TGCGCCAGCAGCCCGGGACTAGCGGGAGAGGGCGAGCAGTACTTC
NA TRBJ2-6 TRBV30 NA CAWSVIGQPFLSGANVLTF TGTGCCTGGAGTGTAATAGGACAGCCATTTCTCTCTGGGGCCAACGTCCTGACTTTC
NA TRBJ2-7 TRBV29-1 NA CSVVPHEQYF TGCAGCGTTGTTCCCCACGAGCAGTACTTC
NA TRBJ2-3 TRBV28 TRBD2 CASSSPGLAGGTDTQYF TGTGCCAGCAGTTCACCGGGACTAGCGGGAGGCACAGATACGCAGTATTTT
once TRBJ1-2 TRBV18 NA CASSLEVTYGYTF TGTGCCAGCTCTTTGGAGGTGACCTATGGCTACACCTTC
once TRBJ2-1 TRBV7-2 TRBD2 CASSLEFSGRGHEQFF TGTGCCAGCAGCTTAGAGTTTAGCGGGAGAGGGCATGAGCAGTTCTTC
NA TRBJ1-5 TRBV19 TRBD1 CASSGQAGNQPQHF TGTGCCAGTAGCGGACAGGCAGGGAATCAGCCCCAGCATTTT
NA TRBJ2-5 TRBV7-2 NA CASSFGVEGRTQYF TGTGCCAGCAGCTTTGGCGTGGAGGGTCGGACCCAGTACTTC
NA TRBJ2-2 TRBV5-1 TRBD1 CASRQTGENTGELFF TGCGCCAGCCGGCAGACAGGGGAGAACACCGGGGAGCTGTTTTTT
NA TRBJ1-5 TRBV7-2 NA CASSLEGRAANDQPQHF TGTGCCAGCAGCTTAGAAGGTAGGGCAGCGAATGATCAGCCCCAGCATTTT
once TRBJ2-3 TRBV5-1 NA CASSLEYGATDTQYF TGCGCCAGCAGCTTGGAATATGGGGCAACAGATACGCAGTATTTT
once TRBJ2-1 TRBV10-3 NA CAISELPAEQFF TGTGCCATCAGTGAGTTGCCAGCGGAGCAGTTCTTC
NA TRBJ2-7 TRBV7-2 NA CASSLGGSRSYEQYF TGTGCCAGCAGCTTAGGTGGCTCACGCTCCTACGAGCAGTACTTC
NA TRBJ1-5 TRBV6-1 NA CASSEAPNVGVGNQPQHF TGTGCCAGCAGTGAAGCCCCGAATGTGGGGGTTGGCAATCAGCCCCAGCATTTT
NA TRBJ2-7 TRBV28 TRBD2 CASSLAGGVVYEQYF TGTGCCAGCAGTCTAGCGGGAGGTGTAGTATACGAGCAGTACTTC
NA TRBJ2-1 TRBV4-1 TRBD2 CASSQGLAGPKLYNEQFF TGCGCCAGCAGCCAGGGACTAGCGGGACCGAAACTCTACAATGAGCAGTTCTTC
NA TRBJ2-3 TRBV19 NA CASSTQGSDTQYF TGTGCCAGTAGTACCCAGGGCTCAGATACGCAGTATTTT
NA TRBJ2-7 TRBV9 TRBD2 CASSIRTSESYEQYF TGTGCCAGCAGCATCCGGACTAGCGAAAGCTACGAGCAGTACTTC
NA TRBJ1-2 TRBV27 NA CASSPWGSGYTF TGTGCCAGCAGCCCATGGGGATCTGGCTACACCTTC
NA TRBJ1-2 TRBV7-9 NA CASSYSLANYGYTF TGTGCCAGCAGCTACAGCTTAGCTAACTATGGCTACACCTTC
NA TRBJ2-7 TRBV6-1 NA CASSRSPEYEQYF TGTGCCAGCAGTAGGTCTCCAGAATACGAGCAGTACTTC
NA TRBJ2-1 TRBV5-1 NA CASSFSDSYNEQFF TGCGCCAGCAGCTTTTCGGACAGCTACAATGAGCAGTTCTTC
NA TRBJ2-7 TRBV2 NA CASSVVLTYEQYF TGTGCCAGCAGTGTCGTCCTAACCTACGAGCAGTACTTC
NA TRBJ2-5 TRBV7-8 TRBD1 CASSIPRRGRSRETQYF TGTGCCAGCAGCATCCCCCGCAGGGGGCGAAGTAGGGAGACCCAGTACTTC
NA TRBJ2-7 TRBV7-2 NA CASSVGEYEQYF TGTGCCAGCAGCGTAGGGGAATACGAGCAGTACTTC
once TRBJ2-4 TRBV19 NA CASSIGFTTGKNIQYF TGTGCCAGTAGTATAGGGTTTACAACGGGCAAAAACATTCAGTACTTC
NA TRBJ2-3 TRBV19 TRBD2 CASSKGLAGYTDTQYF TGTGCCAGTAGCAAGGGACTAGCGGGCTACACAGATACGCAGTATTTT
NA TRBJ2-7 TRBV7-2 NA CASSLRGTDNYEQYF TGTGCCAGCAGCTTAAGAGGGACGGACAACTACGAGCAGTACTTC
once TRBJ2-1 TRBV6-6 TRBD2 CASSYLASGAYNEQFF TGTGCCAGCAGTTACTTAGCTAGCGGTGCATACAATGAGCAGTTCTTC
NA TRBJ2-5 TRBV5-1 TRBD1 CASSFNTGGDVETQYF TGCGCCAGCAGCTTCAATACAGGGGGCGATGTGGAGACCCAGTACTTC
NA TRBJ2-7 TRBV7-2 NA CASSLLYEQYF TGTGCCAGCAGCTTACTCTACGAGCAGTACTTC
NA TRBJ1-3 TRBV11-3 NA CASSSHGNTIYF TGTGCCAGCAGCAGTCACGGAAACACCATATATTTT
medium-sized TRBJ2-3 TRBV27 NA CASSLGTLSTDTQYF TGTGCCAGCAGTTTGGGGACCCTAAGCACAGATACGCAGTATTTT
NA TRBJ1-3 TRBV7-9 NA CASSLAWGSGNTIYF TGTGCCAGCAGCTTAGCTTGGGGGTCTGGAAACACCATATATTTT